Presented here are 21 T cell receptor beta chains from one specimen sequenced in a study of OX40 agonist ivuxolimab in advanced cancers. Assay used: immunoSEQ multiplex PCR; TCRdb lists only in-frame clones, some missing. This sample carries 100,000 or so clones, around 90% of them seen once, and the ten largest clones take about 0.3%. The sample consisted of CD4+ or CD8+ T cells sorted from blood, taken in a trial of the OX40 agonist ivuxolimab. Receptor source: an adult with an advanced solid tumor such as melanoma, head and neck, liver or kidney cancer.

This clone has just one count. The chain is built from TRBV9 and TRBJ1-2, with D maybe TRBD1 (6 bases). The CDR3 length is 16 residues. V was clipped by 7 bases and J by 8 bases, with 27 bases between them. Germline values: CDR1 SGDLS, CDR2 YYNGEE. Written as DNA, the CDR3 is TGTGCCAGCTACGCGTTGGAGACAGGCGCTTGGGGGGGCTACACCTTC. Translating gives CASYALETGAWGGYTF.

The CDR3 spells CASSTGAGNTIYF. Here the CDR3 DNA reads TGTGCCAGCAGTACAGGGGCTGGAAACACCATATATTTT. The J gene is TRBJ1-3, the V gene TRBV6-1; TRBD1 matches at 7 bases. The CDR3 has 13 residues. Germline V gene data show CDR1 as MNHNS and CDR2 as SASEGT. V dropped 5 bases and J dropped 2; count of bases not matched to a gene: 0.

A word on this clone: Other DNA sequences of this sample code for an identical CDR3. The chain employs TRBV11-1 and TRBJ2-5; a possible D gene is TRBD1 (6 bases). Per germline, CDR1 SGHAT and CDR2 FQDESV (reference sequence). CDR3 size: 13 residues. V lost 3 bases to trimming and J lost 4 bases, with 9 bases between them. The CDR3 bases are TGTGCCAGCAGCTTGGGACACGGAGAGACCCAGTACTTC. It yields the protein CASSLGHGETQYF.

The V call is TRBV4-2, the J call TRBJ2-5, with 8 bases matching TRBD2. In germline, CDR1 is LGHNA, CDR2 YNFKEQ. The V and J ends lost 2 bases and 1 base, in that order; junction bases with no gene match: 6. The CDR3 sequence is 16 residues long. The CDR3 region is CASSQRTGGTQETQYF. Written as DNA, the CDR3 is TGTGCCAGCAGCCAAAGGACGGGGGGGACCCAAGAGACCCAGTACTTC.

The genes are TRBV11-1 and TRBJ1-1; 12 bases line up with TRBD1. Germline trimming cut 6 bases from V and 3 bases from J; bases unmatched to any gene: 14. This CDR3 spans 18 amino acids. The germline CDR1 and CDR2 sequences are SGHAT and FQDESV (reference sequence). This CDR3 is CASRRGTGGIGSDTEAFF. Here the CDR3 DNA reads TGTGCCAGCAGGCGAGGGACAGGGGGCATTGGTAGCGACACTGAAGCTTTCTTT.

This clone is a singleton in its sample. The CDR3, as DNA: TGTGCCAGCAGCTTGGGGTCGACAGGGGTCGGGGCCAACGTCCTGACTTTC. Its protein product is CASSLGSTGVGANVLTF. The chain combines TRBV5-4 with TRBJ2-6; 8 bases map to TRBD1. Looked up from germline, CDR1 is SGHNT and CDR2 is YYREEE (reference sequence). The V segment lost 0 bases and the J segment 4 bases; nucleotides outside the gene matches: 6. The CDR3 contains 17 residues.

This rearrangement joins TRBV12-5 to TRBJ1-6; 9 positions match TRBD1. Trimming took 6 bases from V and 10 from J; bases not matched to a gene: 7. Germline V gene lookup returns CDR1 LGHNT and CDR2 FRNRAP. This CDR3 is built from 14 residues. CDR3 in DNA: TGTGCTAGTGGCTTCGGACAGGGGAAATCACCCCTCCACTTT. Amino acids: CASGFGQGKSPLHF. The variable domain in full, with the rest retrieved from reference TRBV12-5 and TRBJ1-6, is DARVTQTPRHKVTEMGQEVTMRCQPILGHNTVFWYRQTMMQGLELLAYFRNRAPLDDSGMPKDRFSAEMPDATLATLKIQPSEPRDSAVYFCASGFGQGKSPLHFGNGTRLTVT.

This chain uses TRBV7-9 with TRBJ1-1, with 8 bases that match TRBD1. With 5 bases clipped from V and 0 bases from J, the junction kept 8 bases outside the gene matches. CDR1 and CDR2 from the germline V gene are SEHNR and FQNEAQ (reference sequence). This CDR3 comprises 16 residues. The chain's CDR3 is CASSPRDRSLNTEAFF. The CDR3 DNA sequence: TGTGCCAGCAGCCCCCGGGACAGGTCTTTGAACACTGAAGCTTTCTTT.

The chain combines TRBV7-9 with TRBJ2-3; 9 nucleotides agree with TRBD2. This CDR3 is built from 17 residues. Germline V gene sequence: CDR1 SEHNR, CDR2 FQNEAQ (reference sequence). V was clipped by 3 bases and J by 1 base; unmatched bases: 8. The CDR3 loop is CASSFMRGGRGTDTQYF. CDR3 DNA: TGTGCCAGCAGCTTTATGCGGGGGGGCCGGGGCACAGATACGCAGTATTTT.

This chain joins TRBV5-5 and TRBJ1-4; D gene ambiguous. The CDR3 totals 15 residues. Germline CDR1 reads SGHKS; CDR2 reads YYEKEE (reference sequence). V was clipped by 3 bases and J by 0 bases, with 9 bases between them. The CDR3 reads CASSSGSTTNEKLFF. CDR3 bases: TGTGCCAGCAGCTCCGGGTCAACAACTAATGAAAAACTGTTTTTT.

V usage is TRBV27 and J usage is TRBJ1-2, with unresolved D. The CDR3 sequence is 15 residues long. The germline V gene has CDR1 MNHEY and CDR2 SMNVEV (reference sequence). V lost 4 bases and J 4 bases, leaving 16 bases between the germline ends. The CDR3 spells CASSSASGGLYGYTF. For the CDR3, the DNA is TGTGCCAGCAGTTCCGCGAGTGGAGGGCTCTATGGCTACACCTTC.

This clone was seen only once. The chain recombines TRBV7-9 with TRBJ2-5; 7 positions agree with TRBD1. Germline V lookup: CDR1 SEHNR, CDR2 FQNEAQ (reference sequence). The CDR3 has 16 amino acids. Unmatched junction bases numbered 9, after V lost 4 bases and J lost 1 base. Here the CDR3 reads CASSSPGQTFQETQYF. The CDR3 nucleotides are TGTGCCAGCAGCTCGCCGGGACAGACTTTCCAAGAGACCCAGTACTTC.

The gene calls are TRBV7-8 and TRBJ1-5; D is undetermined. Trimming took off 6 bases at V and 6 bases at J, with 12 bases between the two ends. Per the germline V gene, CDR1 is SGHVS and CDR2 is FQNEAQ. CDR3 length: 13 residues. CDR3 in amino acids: CASRLDWGQPQHF. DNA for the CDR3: TGTGCCAGCAGGTTGGACTGGGGTCAGCCCCAGCATTTT.

This CDR3 reads CSVEDGHRGRGEEQFF. The CDR3 DNA is TGCAGCGTTGAAGATGGCCACAGGGGCCGCGGAGAGGAGCAGTTCTTC. The V call is TRBV29-1, the J call TRBJ2-1, with 7 bases that match TRBD1. The CDR3 is 16 residues long. Trimming at V came to 0 bases and at J to 10 bases, leaving 15 bases not matched to a gene. Per the germline V gene, CDR1 is SQVTM and CDR2 is ANQGSEA.

The CDR3, as DNA: TGTGCCAGCAGTAGATCACAGGGAACTAATGAAAAACTGTTTTTT. Residues: CASSRSQGTNEKLFF. This sequence joins TRBV6-1 and TRBJ1-4; a possible D gene is TRBD1 (6 bases). The V end was cut by 5 bases, the J end by 1 base, with 11 bases between. CDR1 MNHNS and CDR2 SASEGT come from the germline V gene. The CDR3 sequence is 15 residues long.

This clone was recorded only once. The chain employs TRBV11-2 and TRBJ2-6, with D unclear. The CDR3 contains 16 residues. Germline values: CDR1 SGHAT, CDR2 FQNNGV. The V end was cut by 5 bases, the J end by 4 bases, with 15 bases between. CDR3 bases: TGTGCCAGCAGCCCCGATCGGGCGCCGGGGGCCAACGTCCTGACTTTC. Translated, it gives CASSPDRAPGANVLTF.

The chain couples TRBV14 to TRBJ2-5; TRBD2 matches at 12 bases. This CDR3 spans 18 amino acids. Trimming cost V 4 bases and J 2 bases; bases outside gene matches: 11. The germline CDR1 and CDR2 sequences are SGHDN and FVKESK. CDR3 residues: CASSPGTSGPFKQETQYF. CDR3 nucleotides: TGTGCCAGCAGCCCGGGGACTAGCGGGCCCTTCAAACAAGAGACCCAGTACTTC.

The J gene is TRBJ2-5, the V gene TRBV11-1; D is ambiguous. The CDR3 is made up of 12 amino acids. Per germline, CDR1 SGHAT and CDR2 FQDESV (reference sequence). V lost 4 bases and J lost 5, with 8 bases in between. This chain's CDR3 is CASSSLGETQYF. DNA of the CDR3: TGTGCCAGCAGCTCCCTCGGGGAGACCCAGTACTTC.

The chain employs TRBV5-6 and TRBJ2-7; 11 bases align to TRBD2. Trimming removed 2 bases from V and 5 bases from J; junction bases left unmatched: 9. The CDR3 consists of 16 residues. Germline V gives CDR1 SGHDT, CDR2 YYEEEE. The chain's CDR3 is CASSFLRLAGLNEQYF. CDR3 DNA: TGTGCCAGCAGCTTCCTTCGACTAGCGGGGCTAAACGAGCAGTACTTC. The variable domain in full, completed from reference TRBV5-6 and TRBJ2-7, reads DAGVTQSPTHLIKTRGQQVTLRCSPKSGHDTVSWYQQALGQGPQFIFQYYEEEERQRGNFPDRFSGHQFPNYSSELNVNALLLGDSALYLCASSFLRLAGLNEQYFGPGTRLTVT.

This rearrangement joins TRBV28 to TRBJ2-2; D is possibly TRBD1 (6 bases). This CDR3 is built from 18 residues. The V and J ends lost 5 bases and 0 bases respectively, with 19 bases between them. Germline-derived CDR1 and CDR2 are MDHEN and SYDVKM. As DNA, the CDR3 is TGTGCCAGCAGTCCGATTATGACAGGTGCCTCGAACACCGGGGAGCTGTTTTTT. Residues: CASSPIMTGASNTGELFF.

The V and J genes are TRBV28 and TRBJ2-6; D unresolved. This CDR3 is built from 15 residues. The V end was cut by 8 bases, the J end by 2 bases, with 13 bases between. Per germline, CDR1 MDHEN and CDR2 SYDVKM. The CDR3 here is CASRRRLTGANVLTF. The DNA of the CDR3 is TGTGCCAGCCGCCGGCGGCTAACTGGGGCCAACGTCCTGACTTTC.